The next 22 T cell receptor beta chains were all read from a single sample in a study of human T cells and chemical hapten exposure (dated by TCRdb to the early 2020s). Reading the label with the study, this specimen's time point is: patch test 2, 6 weeks after DPC sensitization. Sample treatment or condition, as interpreted from the label and publication: therapeutic diphenylcyclopropenone sensitization with weekly scalp DPC. The protocol used for the library was RACE. TCRdb names NextSeq 500 as the instrument used. TCRdb trimmed the raw reads at Q25, called clones with MiXCR and kept productive beta chains. Entries that share a CDR3 protein sequence are merged under the most common genes and DNA. The sample data list about 140,000 distinct CDR3 sequences, and roughly 12% of these were observed just once. Jointly, the top ten make up roughly 1.4% of the sample. Sequences were derived from whole blood, sampled in connection with sensitization to the hapten diphenylcyclopropenone (DPC). The receptors derive from a woman in her fifties or sixties with alopecia areata. Some clones in this sample may be carry-over from other donors' samples.

This clonotype came up a few times. The chain combines TRBV6-2 or TRBV6-3 with TRBJ2-3; 9 nucleotides agree with TRBD2. Trimming cost V 6 bases and J 9 bases; bases outside gene matches: 10. CDR3 length: 14 amino acids. CDR1 is MNHEY and CDR2 is SVGEGT in the germline V gene. For the CDR3, the DNA is TGTGCCAGCAGCCCTAGCGGGGTCCGGTGGACGCAGTATTTT. Residues: CASSPSGVRWTQYF.

V usage is TRBV11-2 and J usage is TRBJ2-3, with 8 bases fitting TRBD1. This CDR3 spans 15 amino acids. The germline gives CDR1 SGHAT, CDR2 FQNNGV. V lost 2 bases to trimming and J lost 4 bases; unmatched junction nucleotides: 5. In DNA, the CDR3 is TGTGCCAGCAGCTTATCAGGGGGCTACGCAGATACGCAGTATTTT. Residues: CASSLSGGYADTQYF. Together with reference TRBV11-2 and TRBJ2-3, the CDR3 gives the full variable domain: EAGVAQSPRYKIIEKRQSVAFWCNPISGHATLYWYQQILGQGPKLLIQFQNNGVVDDSQLPKDRFSAERLKGVDSTLKIQPAKLEDSAVYLCASSLSGGYADTQYFGPGTRLTVL.

This clonotype has only a few counts. The V and J genes are TRBV6-2 or TRBV6-3 and TRBJ1-5; D is undetermined. The CDR3 consists of 13 residues. Trimming shortened V by 7 bases and J by 6 bases, and 13 bases separated the two germline ends. Germline V gene data show CDR1 as MNHEY and CDR2 as SVGEGT. CDR3 in DNA: TGTGCCAGCACCGCCGATCAGATTCAGCCCCAGCATTTT. This gives the protein CASTADQIQPQHF.

This clonotype has at least ten counts. Mismatch with germline at one junction end may stem from a read error. V is TRBV12-3 or TRBV12-4 and J is TRBJ2-3; possibly TRBD2 for D (5 bases). The CDR3 is 14 amino acids. CDR3 protein: CASSLASAAIEQYF. As DNA, the CDR3 is TGTGCCAGCAGTCTAGCTTCGGCCGCGATAGAGCAGTATTTT.

This clonotype has a count of ten or more. The chain has TRBV12-3 or TRBV12-4 and TRBJ2-7; D remains unclear. V was shortened by 6 bases and J by 4 bases, with 10 bases between the two germline ends. CDR3 length: 12 amino acids. DNA of the CDR3: TGTGCCAGCAGGTTCGGTCGGTACGAGCAGTACTTC. It translates to CASRFGRYEQYF.

This chain's CDR3 is CASSPRLAGGTDTQYF. In DNA form, the CDR3 reads TGTGCCAGCTCACCGAGACTAGCGGGAGGCACAGATACGCAGTATTTT. This chain uses TRBV18 with TRBJ2-3, with 12 bases identical to TRBD2. CDR1 is KGHSH and CDR2 is LQKENI in the germline V gene. The CDR3 covers 16 residues. V trimming: 3 bases; J trimming: 1 base; junction bases outside the gene matches: 2.

This clonotype was observed many times. This chain joins TRBV29-1 and TRBJ1-5; D not certain. This CDR3 region has 12 residues. The germline V gene has CDR1 SQVTM and CDR2 ANQGSEA. The V gene lost 3 bases and the J gene lost 9 bases, with 12 bases spanning the gap. CDR3 DNA sequence: TGCAGCGTTGATGAAGGCCCTGGGCCCCAGCATTTT. It specifies CSVDEGPGPQHF.

The chain joins TRBV21-1 to TRBJ1-5; the table names TRBD1, a call not compared with the DNA. TRBV21-1 is a pseudogene. CDR3 length: 16 amino acids. CDR3 residues: CASSKDRPGGCQPQHF. Written as DNA, the CDR3 is TGTGCCAGCAGCAAAGACCGGCCAGGGGGCTGTCAGCCCCAGCATTTT.

This clonotype was seen a few times. This rearrangement joins TRBV20-1 to TRBJ1-5; possible D gene TRBD1, 6 bases. The germline V gene encodes CDR1 DFQATT and CDR2 SNEGSKA (reference sequence). Deletions cut 3 bases from V and 0 bases from J, with 12 bases between. This CDR3 contains 15 residues. Here the CDR3 DNA reads TGCAGTGCTAGGGGCAGGGGTCATAGCAATCAGCCCCAGCATTTT. It codes for CSARGRGHSNQPQHF.

This clonotype was seen more than once but under ten times. The chain joins TRBV28 to TRBJ1-2; 9 bases agree with TRBD1. Trimming removed 10 bases from V and 4 bases from J; junction bases left unmatched: 4. The CDR3 loop spans 12 amino acids. Germline-derived CDR1 and CDR2 are MDHEN and SYDVKM. Written as DNA, the CDR3 is TGTGCCATCGGACAGGGGACCTATGGCTACACCTTC. Its translation: CAIGQGTYGYTF.

V usage is TRBV20-1 and J usage is TRBJ2-1, with D perhaps assigned TRBD1 or TRBD2 (7 bases each). The V end lost 6 bases, the J end lost 12 bases, and 12 bases lay between the germline ends. This CDR3 spans 10 amino acids. CDR1 is DFQATT and CDR2 is SNEGSKA in the germline V gene (reference sequence). CDR3 loop: CSARGGRQFF. The CDR3 DNA is TGCAGTGCCAGGGGGGGACGGCAGTTCTTC.

The chain employs TRBV5-1 and TRBJ2-5; D tentatively fits TRBD1 or TRBD2 (5 bases each). V was trimmed by 3 bases and J by 7 bases, leaving 19 bases between them. Germline V gives CDR1 SGHRS, CDR2 YFSETQ. This CDR3 is 15 amino acids long. The CDR3 here is CASSSRDEGSGTQYF. For the CDR3, the DNA is TGCGCCAGCAGCTCCCGGGACGAGGGATCGGGGACCCAGTACTTC.

V gene TRBV6-5 combines with J gene TRBJ1-5, with unresolved D. The ends were cut back, 2 bases at V and 7 bases at J, with 9 bases in the middle. Germline CDR1 reads MNHEY; CDR2 reads SVGAGI. The CDR3 covers 13 residues. The CDR3 is CASSYRARQPQHF. CDR3 DNA sequence: TGTGCCAGCAGTTACCGGGCGAGGCAGCCCCAGCATTTT.

In its sample, this clonotype was seen many times. The DNA of the CDR3 is TGTGCCAGCTCCCGGGACATAGGCTACGAGCAGTACTTC. It translates to CASSRDIGYEQYF. The rearrangement uses TRBV5-4 and TRBJ2-7; D perhaps matches TRBD1 (6 bases). The CDR3 sequence is 13 residues long. V lost 7 bases and J 3 bases, leaving 14 bases between the germline ends. Germline loops: CDR1 SGHNT, CDR2 YYREEE (reference sequence).

This clonotype has a count of ten or more. The chain uses TRBV5-1 and TRBJ1-2, with D possibly TRBD1 on 6 matching bases. CDR1 and CDR2 (germline): SGHRS, YFSETQ. CDR3 length: 15 residues. Between the trimmed V and J ends, which lost 0 bases and 3 bases, there was a span of 12 bases. CDR3 sequence reads: CASSLDPRQDYGYTF. The CDR3 nucleotides read TGCGCCAGCAGCTTGGATCCCCGACAGGACTATGGCTACACCTTC. The full variable domain, rest sourced from reference TRBV5-1 and TRBJ1-2, is KAGVTQTPRYLIKTRGQQVTLSCSPISGHRSVSWYQQTPGQGLQFLFEYFSETQRNKGNFPGRFSGRQFSNSRSEMNVSTLELGDSALYLCASSLDPRQDYGYTFGSGTRLTVV.

This chain connects TRBV7-8 to TRBJ2-3; D remains unclear. CDR3 length: 12 residues. CDR1 is SGHVS and CDR2 is FQNEAQ in the germline V gene. V was pared by 5 bases and J by 2 bases, with 5 bases between. The CDR3 DNA is TGTGCCAGCAGCACACACACAGATACGCAGTATTTT. It codes for CASSTHTDTQYF.

This clonotype appeared a few times. This rearrangement joins TRBV4-3 to TRBJ2-4; 9 bases are shared with TRBD2. The V and J ends lost 0 bases and 4 bases, in that order; junction bases with no gene match: 7. Germline CDR1 and CDR2: LGHNA and YSLEER. This CDR3 contains 17 residues. The chain's CDR3 is CASSQDLLAGSKNIQYF. The CDR3 bases are TGCGCCAGCAGCCAAGATTTGCTAGCGGGGTCTAAAAACATTCAGTACTTC.

This clonotype was seen a few times. The chain uses TRBV12-3 or TRBV12-4 and TRBJ2-7; D may match TRBD1 or TRBD2 (6 bases each). This CDR3 comprises 14 residues. V gave up 5 bases and J gave up 6 bases, with 17 bases separating them. For the CDR3, the DNA is TGTGCCAGCAGTCTCCTGCGGGACAACGGCGAGCAGTACTTC. This gives the protein CASSLLRDNGEQYF.

The rearrangement uses TRBV19 and TRBJ2-3, with 7 bases aligning to TRBD2. V lost 7 bases and J lost 1; bases outside the gene matches: 5. The CDR3 runs to 14 residues. Germline assignment: CDR1 LNHDA and CDR2 SQIVND (reference sequence). The CDR3 region has the DNA TGTGCCAGTAAGTCGAGCGGGGGCACAGATACGCAGTATTTT. Translating gives CASKSSGGTDTQYF.

In this sample, this clonotype turned up a few times. The gene calls are TRBV19 and TRBJ2-1, with 9 bases that match TRBD1. Germline lookup yields CDR1 LNHDA and CDR2 SQIVND (reference sequence). V gave up 5 bases and J gave up 7 bases; unmatched junction bases: 9. This CDR3 is built from 15 residues. The CDR3 nucleotides are TGTGCCAGTAGTTTCCGGGACAGGGATCAAAATGAGCAGTTCTTC. It encodes CASSFRDRDQNEQFF.

The chain carries TRBV5-4 and TRBJ2-1; 14 bases agree with TRBD2. The germline gives CDR1 SGHNT, CDR2 YYREEE (reference sequence). V was pared by 4 bases and J by 1 base, with 7 bases of the junction left unmatched. This CDR3 spans 18 amino acids. In DNA, the CDR3 is TGTGCCAGCAGCCCCGGGACTAGCGGGAGAAGGTCCTACAATGAGCAGTTCTTC. Encoded protein: CASSPGTSGRRSYNEQFF.

This clonotype was counted at least ten times. The V and J genes are TRBV14 and TRBJ1-1; D may be TRBD1 (5 bases). The CDR3 length is 13 residues. Germline CDR1 and CDR2: SGHDN and FVKESK. V was cut by 4 bases and J by 11 bases, with 17 bases left in between. This CDR3 reads CASSPQGGLKAFF. The CDR3 DNA sequence: TGTGCCAGCAGCCCCCAGGGAGGGTTGAAGGCTTTCTTT.